These 30 T cell receptor beta chains originate from one sample sequenced in a study of vaccination effects on CD4 cells after COVID-19. The repertoire was sequenced with immunoSEQ multiplex PCR; TCRdb's copy has only in-frame clones and lacks some. Seen here are 65,000 to 80,000 clones, over 60% observed once, and the top ten hold around 2.1%. No antigens are known for them. Between days 9 and 11 of culture, CD4+ T cells were separated out. The starting material was CD4+ T cells from PBMCs cultured without peptide, obtained before COVID-19 vaccination. These receptors were taken from a human donor who received a COVID-19 vaccine.

Notes on this clone: The junction departs from germline at one end; a sequencing error may be responsible. The CDR3 sequence is CASSDPVGPETRYF. The CDR3, as DNA: TGCGCCAGCAGCGATCCGGTCGGCCCAGAGACCCGGTACTTC. The rearrangement joins TRBV5-1 to TRBJ2-5; D remains ambiguous. There are 14 residues in the CDR3. The germline CDR1 and CDR2 sequences are SGHRS and YFSETQ. The variable domain in full, completed from reference TRBV5-1 and TRBJ2-5, reads KAGVTQTPRYLIKTRGQQVTLSCSPISGHRSVSWYQQTPGQGLQFLFEYFSETQRNKGNFPGRFSGRQFSNSRSEMNVSTLELGDSALYLCASSDPVGPETRYFGPGTRLLVL.

The V call is TRBV5-8, the J call TRBJ1-3; a possible D gene is TRBD1 (5 bases). The germline V and J ends were trimmed by 2 bases and 2 bases, with 8 bases remaining between them. CDR3 size: 14 residues. Germline loops: CDR1 SGHTS, CDR2 YDEGEE. The CDR3 protein is CASSFAGTGNTIYF. CDR3 nucleotides: TGTGCCAGCAGCTTTGCAGGGACTGGAAACACCATATATTTT.

The genes are TRBV7-3 and TRBJ2-2; weak D call: TRBD1 (5 bases). CDR3 size: 15 residues. Germline CDR1 is SGHTA and CDR2 is FQGTGA. The V gene lost 2 bases and the J gene lost 4 bases, with 11 bases spanning the gap. The CDR3 sequence is CASSLEAGFTGELFF. The CDR3 nucleotides are TGTGCCAGCAGCTTAGAGGCAGGGTTCACCGGGGAGCTGTTTTTT.

This clone appeared once. The chain is built from TRBV18 and TRBJ1-6; 11 nucleotides match TRBD1. V gave up 4 bases and J gave up 10 bases; unmatched junction bases: 3. The CDR3 covers 14 residues. The V gene's germline CDR1 is KGHSH and CDR2 LQKENI. The CDR3 region has the DNA TGTGCCAGCTCACGGGGACAGGGGGAATCACCCCTCCACTTT. This codes for CASSRGQGESPLHF.

The chain employs TRBV4-2 and TRBJ2-3; 7 bases agree with TRBD2. The V and J ends lost 3 bases and 0 bases, in that order; junction bases with no gene match: 9. In germline, CDR1 is LGHNA, CDR2 YNFKEQ. CDR3 length: 17 residues. The CDR3 nucleotides are TGTGCCAGCAGCCAGGAGGGTTTAGCGGGCAGCACAGATACGCAGTATTTT. It is translated as CASSQEGLAGSTDTQYF.

V and J are TRBV11-2 and TRBJ1-4; tentatively, D is TRBD1 (5 bases). The germline V and J ends were trimmed by 5 bases and 5 bases, with 15 bases remaining between them. This CDR3 is 15 amino acids long. Germline V gene data show CDR1 as SGHAT and CDR2 as FQNNGV. This CDR3 reads CASSPSRDVNEKLFF. Written as DNA, the CDR3 is TGTGCCAGCAGCCCCAGCAGGGATGTGAATGAAAAACTGTTTTTT. Looking up the rest from reference TRBV11-2 and TRBJ1-4 gives the full variable domain: EAGVAQSPRYKIIEKRQSVAFWCNPISGHATLYWYQQILGQGPKLLIQFQNNGVVDDSQLPKDRFSAERLKGVDSTLKIQPAKLEDSAVYLCASSPSRDVNEKLFFGSGTQLSVL.

The chain links TRBV13 to TRBJ2-2; D gene uncertain. The CDR3 runs 18 residues. CDR1 is PRHDT, CDR2 FYEKMQ, per germline (reference sequence). The V end was cut by 2 bases, the J end by 1 base, with 17 bases between. The CDR3 region is CASSLYGLYGQNTGELFF. The CDR3 coding sequence is TGTGCCAGCAGCTTATACGGCCTCTACGGGCAGAACACCGGGGAGCTGTTTTTT.

This chain links TRBV24-1 with TRBJ2-1; no firm D call. V was trimmed by 2 bases and J by 10 bases, leaving 11 bases between them. This CDR3 is built from 13 residues. Looked up from germline, CDR1 is KGHDR and CDR2 is SFDVKD. The CDR3, as DNA: TGTGCCACCAGTGATTATATGGCTCGCGAGCAGTTCTTC. This encodes CATSDYMAREQFF.

V gene TRBV7-2 combines with J gene TRBJ1-3; D unclear. V was shortened by 0 bases and J by 0 bases, with 6 bases between the two germline ends. Germline assignment: CDR1 SGHTA and CDR2 FQGNSA. The CDR3 spans 15 residues. The CDR3 DNA sequence: TGTGCCAGCAGCTTAGCTTGGAGCTCTGGAAACACCATATATTTT. It is translated as CASSLAWSSGNTIYF.

The rearrangement links TRBV2 to TRBJ1-1; TRBD1 aligns across 8 bases. The CDR3 consists of 14 residues. Germline V gives CDR1 SNHLY, CDR2 FYNNEI. V lost 6 bases, J lost 6 bases, and 9 bases stayed unmatched. CDR3 nucleotide sequence: TGTGCCAGCAGATCAGGGGGCGGATTCCCTGAAGCTTTCTTT. It yields the protein CASRSGGGFPEAFF.

The V call is TRBV29-1, the J call TRBJ2-5; no clear D gene. With 4 bases removed from V and 3 bases from J, the gap between germline ends came to 9 bases. CDR1 SQVTM and CDR2 ANQGSEA come from the germline V gene. The CDR3 sequence is 12 residues long. CDR3 DNA sequence: TGCAGCGTTGCTCGGACGGAAGAGACCCAGTACTTC. Translation: CSVARTEETQYF.

This chain joins TRBV2 and TRBJ1-6; the D gene is possibly TRBD1 (6 bases). Germline V gene lookup returns CDR1 SNHLY and CDR2 FYNNEI. The CDR3 covers 13 residues. The ends were cut back, 6 bases at V and 7 bases at J, with 10 bases in the middle. CDR3 residues: CASRYTGNSPLHF. The CDR3 DNA sequence: TGTGCCAGCAGGTACACAGGGAATTCACCCCTCCACTTT.

This clone turned up a few times. This chain connects TRBV18 to TRBJ1-4; D is ambiguous. The germline V and J ends were trimmed by 6 bases and 8 bases, with 10 bases remaining between them. Germline CDR1 and CDR2: KGHSH and LQKENI. CDR3 size: 12 residues. The CDR3 nucleotides read TGTGCCAGCTCCCCAGGCCGGGAAAAACTGTTTTTT. It codes for CASSPGREKLFF.

The DNA for the CDR3 is TGTGCCAGCAGCTTGGTTGGACAGGGAGGGGATGAAAAACTGTTTTTT. Translation: CASSLVGQGGDEKLFF. The rearrangement uses TRBV5-8 and TRBJ1-4; 8 bases map to TRBD1. The junction had 7 bases not matched to a gene; V was cut back by 0 bases and J by 6 bases. CDR1 is SGHTS, CDR2 YDEGEE, per germline. This CDR3 comprises 16 residues.

The V gene is TRBV5-1, the J gene TRBJ1-2, with D hard to call. The ends were cut back, 0 bases at V and 4 bases at J, with 16 bases in the middle. The CDR3 length is 16 residues. Per the germline V gene, CDR1 is SGHRS and CDR2 is YFSETQ. This CDR3 is CASSLGTPIQAYGYTF. The CDR3 DNA is TGCGCCAGCAGCTTGGGGACGCCCATTCAGGCCTATGGCTACACCTTC.

The V gene is TRBV19, the J gene TRBJ2-4; no clear D. The CDR3 runs 14 residues. Germline assignment: CDR1 LNHDA and CDR2 SQIVND (reference sequence). The V gene lost 3 bases and the J gene lost 5 bases, with 11 bases spanning the gap. CDR3 region: CASSISMTQNIQYF. The DNA of the CDR3 is TGTGCCAGTAGTATCTCTATGACCCAAAACATTCAGTACTTC.

The rearrangement links TRBV24-1 to TRBJ2-7, with D unclear. CDR1 and CDR2 from the germline V gene are KGHDR and SFDVKD. The V end was cut by 8 bases, the J end by 3 bases, with 7 bases between. The CDR3 spans 11 residues. The CDR3 sequence: CATNSLYEQYV. As DNA, the CDR3 is TGTGCCACCAACAGCCTCTACGAGCAGTACGTC.

This clone appeared a few times. The chain uses TRBV15 and TRBJ1-2; D gene uncertain. Deletions cut 2 bases from V and 4 bases from J, with 8 bases between. Germline CDR1 is LNHNV and CDR2 is YYDKDF (reference sequence). The CDR3 covers 13 residues. The CDR3 DNA follows: TGTGCCACCAGCAGAAAAGGATTCTATGGCTACACCTTC. Amino acid sequence: CATSRKGFYGYTF.

The V call is TRBV6-2 or TRBV6-3, the J call TRBJ2-3; no clear D. Germline V gene lookup returns CDR1 MNHEY and CDR2 SVGEGT. The CDR3 has 13 residues. The V and J ends lost 6 bases and 4 bases respectively, with 11 bases between them. The CDR3 loop reads CASSRSGPDTQYF. The CDR3 DNA sequence: TGTGCCAGCAGCAGGTCGGGTCCAGATACGCAGTATTTT.

This rearrangement joins TRBV24-1 to TRBJ2-3; D might be TRBD2 (6 bases). V was pared by 9 bases and J by 3 bases, with 15 bases between. The CDR3 extends over 14 amino acids. Per germline, CDR1 KGHDR and CDR2 SFDVKD. CDR3 sequence reads: CATQRAEGTDTQYF. CDR3 coding DNA: TGTGCCACCCAGAGGGCGGAGGGGACAGATACGCAGTATTTT.

This sequence joins TRBV6-4 and TRBJ2-7; D unresolved. CDR1 MRHNA and CDR2 SNTAGT come from the germline V gene. CDR3 length: 12 amino acids. Trimming removed 5 bases from V and 2 bases from J, with 7 bases in between. CDR3: CASSYVAYEQYV. In DNA, the CDR3 is TGTGCCAGCAGTTACGTCGCCTACGAGCAGTACGTC.

The chain combines TRBV7-6 with TRBJ1-2; 9 nucleotides line up with TRBD1. The CDR3 runs 16 residues. V dropped 5 bases and J dropped 4; count of bases not matched to a gene: 11. Germline V gene data show CDR1 as SGHVS and CDR2 as FNYEAQ. This CDR3 reads CASSPRLGQGIYGYTF. The CDR3 DNA reads TGTGCCAGCAGCCCTAGACTGGGACAGGGAATCTATGGCTACACCTTC.

The chain uses TRBV5-1 and TRBJ2-3; TRBD2 matches 8 bases. The CDR3 is made up of 14 amino acids. The germline gives CDR1 SGHRS, CDR2 YFSETQ. With V trimmed by 2 bases and J by 1 base, 0 bases remained unmatched. The CDR3 sequence: CASSLAGGTDTQYF. The CDR3 DNA reads TGCGCCAGCAGCTTAGCGGGGGGCACAGATACGCAGTATTTT.

The V call is TRBV19, the J call TRBJ1-3; no clear D gene. The CDR3 has 16 residues. CDR1 and CDR2 from the germline V gene are LNHDA and SQIVND (reference sequence). The germline V and J ends were trimmed by 10 bases and 4 bases, with 23 bases remaining between them. The CDR3 is CATNLTDHTWGNTIYF. DNA for the CDR3: TGTGCCACCAACTTGACGGACCATACTTGGGGAAACACCATATATTTT.

This clone was found once. V usage is TRBV7-9 and J usage is TRBJ2-5; D remains unclear. CDR1 is SEHNR and CDR2 is FQNEAQ in the germline V gene (reference sequence). The V and J ends lost 2 bases and 5 bases respectively, with 12 bases between them. This CDR3 contains 14 residues. CDR3 coding DNA: TGTGCCAGCAGCTTAAGGCAGAGTGGGGAGACCCAGTACTTC. This codes for CASSLRQSGETQYF.

The chain uses TRBV6-6 and TRBJ1-1; 8 bases match TRBD1. Losses at the gene ends were 4 bases for V and 6 bases for J; bases not matched to a gene: 7. This CDR3 spans 14 amino acids. From germline, CDR1 is MNHNY and CDR2 SVGAGI (reference sequence). The CDR3 loop reads CASSSIDRGAEAFF. The CDR3 DNA follows: TGTGCCAGCAGTTCCATAGACAGGGGCGCTGAAGCTTTCTTT.

This clone came up once. The chain recombines TRBV2 with TRBJ2-7; maybe TRBD1 (5 bases). The germline V gene encodes CDR1 SNHLY and CDR2 FYNNEI. With 5 bases removed from V and 4 bases from J, the gap between germline ends came to 9 bases. This CDR3 has 12 amino acids. Here the CDR3 reads CASSNQGYEQYV. For the CDR3, the DNA is TGTGCCAGCAGTAATCAGGGATACGAGCAGTACGTC.

A few counts support this clone. The chain carries TRBV4-1 and TRBJ2-5; D is possibly TRBD1 or TRBD2 (5 bases each). The CDR3 is made up of 13 amino acids. The ends were cut back, 6 bases at V and 4 bases at J, with 12 bases in the middle. From germline, CDR1 is MGHRA and CDR2 YSYEKL. This CDR3 is CASRSGGGETQYF. The CDR3 region has the DNA TGCGCCAGCAGGAGTGGTGGGGGAGAGACCCAGTACTTC.

V is TRBV4-2 and J is TRBJ1-2, with D uncertain. The germline V gene has CDR1 LGHNA and CDR2 YNFKEQ. The V gene lost 0 bases and the J gene lost 4 bases, with 9 bases spanning the gap. This CDR3 is built from 14 residues. As DNA, the CDR3 is TGTGCCAGCAGCCAAGAGTTGGCATCCTATGGCTACACCTTC. As protein: CASSQELASYGYTF.

The gene calls are TRBV7-7 and TRBJ2-1; perhaps TRBD2 as D (6 bases). The germline V gene encodes CDR1 SSHAT and CDR2 FNYEAQ (reference sequence). CDR3 length: 13 amino acids. With 2 bases removed from V and 5 bases from J, the gap between germline ends came to 7 bases. The CDR3 protein is CASSLTGDNEQFF. In nucleotides, the CDR3 is TGTGCCAGCAGCTTAACGGGAGACAATGAGCAGTTCTTC.